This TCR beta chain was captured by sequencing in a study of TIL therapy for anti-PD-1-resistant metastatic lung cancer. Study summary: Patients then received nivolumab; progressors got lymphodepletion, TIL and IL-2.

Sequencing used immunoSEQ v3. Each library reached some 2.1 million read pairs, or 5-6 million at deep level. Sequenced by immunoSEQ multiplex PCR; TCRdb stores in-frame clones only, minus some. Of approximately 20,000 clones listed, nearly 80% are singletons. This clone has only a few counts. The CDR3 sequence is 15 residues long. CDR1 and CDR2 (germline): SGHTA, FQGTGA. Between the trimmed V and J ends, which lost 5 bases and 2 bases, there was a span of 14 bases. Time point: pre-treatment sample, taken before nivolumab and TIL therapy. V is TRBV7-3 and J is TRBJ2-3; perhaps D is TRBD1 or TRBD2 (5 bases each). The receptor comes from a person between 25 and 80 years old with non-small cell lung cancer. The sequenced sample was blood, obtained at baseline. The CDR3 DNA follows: TGTGCCAGCAGCCTAATCAGAGGGGCCACAGATACGCAGTATTTT. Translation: CASSLIRGATDTQYF.